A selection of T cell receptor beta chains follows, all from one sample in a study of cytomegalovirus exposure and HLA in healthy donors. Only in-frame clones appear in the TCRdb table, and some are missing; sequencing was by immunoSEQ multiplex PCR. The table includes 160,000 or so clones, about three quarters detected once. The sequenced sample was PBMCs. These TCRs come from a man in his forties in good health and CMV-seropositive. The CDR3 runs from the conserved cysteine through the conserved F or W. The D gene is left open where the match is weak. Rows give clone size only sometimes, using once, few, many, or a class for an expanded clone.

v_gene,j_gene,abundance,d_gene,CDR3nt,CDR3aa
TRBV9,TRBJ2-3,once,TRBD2,TGTGCCAGCAGCGTAGTACCTAGCGGGAGGGCCGGAGATACGCAGTATTTT,CASSVVPSGRAGDTQYF
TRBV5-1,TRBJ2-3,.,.,TGCGCCAGCAGCTTGGGACAGACAGATACGCAGTATTTT,CASSLGQTDTQYF
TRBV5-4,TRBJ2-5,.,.,TGTGCCAGCAGCTTGCTCCAAGAGACCCAGTACTTC,CASSLLQETQYF
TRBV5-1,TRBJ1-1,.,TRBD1,TGCGCCAGCAGCCTGATTCCGGGACAGGGGCCCGACCAGCCCATGAACACTGAAGCTTTCTTT,CASSLIPGQGPDQPMNTEAFF
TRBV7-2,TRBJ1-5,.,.,TGTGCCAGCAGCTTAGGGCGGCCGCCCCAGCATTTT,CASSLGRPPQHF
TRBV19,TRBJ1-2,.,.,TGTGCCAGTAGTCAGCTGCGGGACCTACTACCCCCATACTATGGCTACACCTTC,CASSQLRDLLPPYYGYTF
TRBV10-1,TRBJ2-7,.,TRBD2,TGCGCCAGCAGTGACGGGGGGAGCTCCTACGAGCAGTACTTC,CASSDGGSSYEQYF
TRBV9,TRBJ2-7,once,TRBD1,TGTGCCAGCAGCGTACAGGACAGGGCCGAGCAGTACTTC,CASSVQDRAEQYF
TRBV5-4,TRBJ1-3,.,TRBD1,TGTGCCAGCAGCGCTGGGAACCAGGGGGTTATTGGAAACACCATATATTTT,CASSAGNQGVIGNTIYF
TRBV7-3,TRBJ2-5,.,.,TGTGCCAGCAGCTCTAATCAGCGGGAGACCCAGTACTTC,CASSSNQRETQYF
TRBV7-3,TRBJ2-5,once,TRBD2,TGTGCCAGCAGCTCTACCGGGACTAGCCGAGAGACCCAGTACTTC,CASSSTGTSRETQYF
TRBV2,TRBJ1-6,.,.,TGTGCCAGCAGTGTGAGCCAGGGAGGATATAATTCACCCCTCCACTTT,CASSVSQGGYNSPLHF
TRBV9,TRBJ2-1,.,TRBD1,TGTGCCAGCAGCACGCGACAGGGGGCAGGTGAGCAGTTCTTC,CASSTRQGAGEQFF
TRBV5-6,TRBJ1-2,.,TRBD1,TGTGCCAGCAGCGTCTCGACAGGGAACTATGGCTACACCTTC,CASSVSTGNYGYTF
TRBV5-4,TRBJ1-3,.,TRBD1,TGTGCCAGCAGCTTGGGACAGGGGGGCTCTGGAAACACCATATATTTT,CASSLGQGGSGNTIYF
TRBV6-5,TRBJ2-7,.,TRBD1,TGTGCCAGCAGTTACTCGACAGGGACCTACGAGCAGTACTTC,CASSYSTGTYEQYF
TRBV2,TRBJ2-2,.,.,TGTGCCAGCAGTGGCCCCAGCGGGAACACCGGGGAGCTGTTTTTT,CASSGPSGNTGELFF
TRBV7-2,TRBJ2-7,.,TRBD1,TGTGCCAGCAGACAGACAGGGGGAGGGTACGAGCAGTACTTC,CASRQTGGGYEQYF
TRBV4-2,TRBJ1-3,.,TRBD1,TGTGCCAGCAGCCAAGATCACGGCAGGGACAGCTCTGGAAACACCATATATTTT,CASSQDHGRDSSGNTIYF
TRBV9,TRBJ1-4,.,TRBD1,TGTGCCAGCAGCGTAAATACAGGGGGCGGTAATGAAAAACTGTTTTTT,CASSVNTGGGNEKLFF
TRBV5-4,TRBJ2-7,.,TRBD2,TGTGCCAGCAGCTCCAATCTAGCGGGAGTTACCTACGAGCAGTACTTC,CASSSNLAGVTYEQYF
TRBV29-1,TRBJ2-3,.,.,TGCGGCCACGGCGGAGCTAGCACAGATACGCAGTATTTT,CGHGGASTDTQYF
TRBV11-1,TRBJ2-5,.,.,TGTGCCAGCAGCTCCCCCCTGGAGACCCAGTACTTC,CASSSPLETQYF
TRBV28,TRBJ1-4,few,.,TGTGCCAGCATGGGCGCGACTAATGAAAAACTGTTTTTT,CASMGATNEKLFF
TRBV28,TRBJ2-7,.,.,TGTGCCAGCACCCATAGGGGACATAAGTACGAGCAGTACTTC,CASTHRGHKYEQYF
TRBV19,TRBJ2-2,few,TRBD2,TGTGCCAGTAGTCTCCTAGCGGGAGGTCCGCACACCGGGGAGCTGTTTTTT,CASSLLAGGPHTGELFF
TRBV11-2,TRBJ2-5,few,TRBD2,TGTGCCAGCAGCTTAGAGGCGGGAGGACCCCAAGAGACCCAGTACTTC,CASSLEAGGPQETQYF
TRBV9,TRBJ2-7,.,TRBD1,TGTGCCAGCAGCCCCCTTGGGACAGAGAATTACGAGCAGTACTTC,CASSPLGTENYEQYF
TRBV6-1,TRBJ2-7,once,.,TGTGCCAGCACTGCGGCCGTAGTGAACGAGCAGTACTTC,CASTAAVVNEQYF
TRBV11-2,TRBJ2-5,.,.,TGTGCCAGCAGCTTAGATAATCAGGGGATACAGACCCAGTACTTC,CASSLDNQGIQTQYF
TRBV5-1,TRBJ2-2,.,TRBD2,TGCGCCAGCAGCCAGAGACTAGCGGGAGGGGGGTCCGGGGAGCTGTTTTTT,CASSQRLAGGGSGELFF
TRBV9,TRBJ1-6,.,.,TGTGCCAGCAGCGTAGAGGGCAGGGGTGTTTCAAGGCTCCACTTT,CASSVEGRGVSRLHF
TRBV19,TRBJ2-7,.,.,TGTGCCAGTAGTGCCGAAGCACACAGCTACGAGCAGTACTTC,CASSAEAHSYEQYF
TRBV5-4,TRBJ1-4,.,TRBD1,TGTGCCAGCAGCTTAGGGACAGTGGGTGAAAAACTGTTTTTT,CASSLGTVGEKLFF
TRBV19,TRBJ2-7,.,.,TGTGCCAGTAGTATTGGCACGTCCTACGAGCAGTACTTC,CASSIGTSYEQYF
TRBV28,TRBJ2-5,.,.,TGTGCCAGCAGTATAGGGAGGACAGGTCACGCCAGGACCCAGTACTTC,CASSIGRTGHARTQYF
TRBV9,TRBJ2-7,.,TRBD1,TGTGCCAGCAGCGAGGGGACAGGGGACTTCTACGAGCAGTACTTC,CASSEGTGDFYEQYF
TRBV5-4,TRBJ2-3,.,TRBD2,TGTGCCAGCAGCTTGCCTAGCGGGGACCAATCTACGCAGTATTTT,CASSLPSGDQSTQYF
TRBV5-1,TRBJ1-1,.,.,TGCGCCAGCAGCTTGGATAACAGGGCAGGAACTGAAGCTTTCTTT,CASSLDNRAGTEAFF
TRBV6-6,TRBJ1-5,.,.,TGTGCCAGCAGCCCCTCGATCAATCGGGGCAATCAGCCCCAGCATTTT,CASSPSINRGNQPQHF
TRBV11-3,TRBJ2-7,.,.,TGTGCCAGCAGCTTTGGTACAGGTCCCTACGAGCAGTACTTC,CASSFGTGPYEQYF
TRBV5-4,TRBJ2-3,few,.,TGTGCCAGCAGCTTTGGCGGGTCCCACCGCACAGATACGCAGTATTTT,CASSFGGSHRTDTQYF
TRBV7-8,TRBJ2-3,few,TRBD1,TGTGCCAGCAGAGCCCGGTGGGACAGGGTAACAGATACGCAGTATTTT,CASRARWDRVTDTQYF
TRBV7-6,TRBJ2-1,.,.,TGTGCCAGCAGCTCCGGGGTTGGAGGGAAATACAATGAGCAGTTCTTC,CASSSGVGGKYNEQFF
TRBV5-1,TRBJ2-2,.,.,TGCGCCAGCAGCGTTCAGGGCGCCGGGGAGCTGTTTTTT,CASSVQGAGELFF
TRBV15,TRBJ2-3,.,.,TGTGCCACCAGCAGAGAGGGAGAAGATGGGACAGATACGCAGTATTTT,CATSREGEDGTDTQYF
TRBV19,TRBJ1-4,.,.,TGTGCCAGTAGTATGGGACAATATGAAGAAAAACTGTTTTTT,CASSMGQYEEKLFF
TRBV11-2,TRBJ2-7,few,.,TGTGCCAGCAGCTTAGGGGACTCACAAGTCTCCTACGAGCAGTACTTC,CASSLGDSQVSYEQYF
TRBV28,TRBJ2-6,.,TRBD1,TGTGCCAGCAGTCTCCCGACAGGGGGCGGAGGTTCTGGGGCCAACGTCCTGACTTTC,CASSLPTGGGGSGANVLTF
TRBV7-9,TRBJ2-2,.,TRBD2,TGTGCCAGCAGCTTAGATACTAGCGGGAGTCCCGGGGAGCTGTTTTTT,CASSLDTSGSPGELFF
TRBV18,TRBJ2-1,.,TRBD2,TGTGCCAGCTCTACCGCGGGAGGGAGATCCTACAATGAGCAGTTCTTC,CASSTAGGRSYNEQFF
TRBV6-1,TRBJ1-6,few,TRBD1,TGTGCCAGCAGTGACTGGACAGGGGGTCGGTTTTCACCCCTCCACTTT,CASSDWTGGRFSPLHF
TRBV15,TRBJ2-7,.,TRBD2,TGTGCCACCAGCAGAACCCCCCTAGCGGGAGGGTCTCAGCAGTACTTC,CATSRTPLAGGSQQYF
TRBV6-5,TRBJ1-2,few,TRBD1,TGTGCCAGCAGTGTGACAGGGGCTAACTATGGCTACACCTTC,CASSVTGANYGYTF
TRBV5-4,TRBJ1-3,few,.,TGTGCCAGCAGCTCCGCGGGGAACACCATATATTTT,CASSSAGNTIYF
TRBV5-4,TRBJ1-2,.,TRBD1,TGTGCCAGCAGCTTGGGGACGACAGGGTTGAACCGGGGCTACACCTTC,CASSLGTTGLNRGYTF
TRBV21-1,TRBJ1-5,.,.,TGCTACAGGGGTGAGAGCAATCAGCCCCAGCATTTT,CYRGESNQPQHF
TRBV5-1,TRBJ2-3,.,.,TGCGCCAGCAGCCAGACCCGACAGAGTACAGATACGCAGTATTTT,CASSQTRQSTDTQYF
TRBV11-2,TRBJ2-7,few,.,TGTGCCAGCAGCTTAGTTCTCGTCCCCGCGAGCTCCTACGAGCAGTACTTC,CASSLVLVPASSYEQYF
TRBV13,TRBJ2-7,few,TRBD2,TGTGCCAGCAGCTCAGGGACTAGCTTTTCCTACGAGCAGTACTTC,CASSSGTSFSYEQYF